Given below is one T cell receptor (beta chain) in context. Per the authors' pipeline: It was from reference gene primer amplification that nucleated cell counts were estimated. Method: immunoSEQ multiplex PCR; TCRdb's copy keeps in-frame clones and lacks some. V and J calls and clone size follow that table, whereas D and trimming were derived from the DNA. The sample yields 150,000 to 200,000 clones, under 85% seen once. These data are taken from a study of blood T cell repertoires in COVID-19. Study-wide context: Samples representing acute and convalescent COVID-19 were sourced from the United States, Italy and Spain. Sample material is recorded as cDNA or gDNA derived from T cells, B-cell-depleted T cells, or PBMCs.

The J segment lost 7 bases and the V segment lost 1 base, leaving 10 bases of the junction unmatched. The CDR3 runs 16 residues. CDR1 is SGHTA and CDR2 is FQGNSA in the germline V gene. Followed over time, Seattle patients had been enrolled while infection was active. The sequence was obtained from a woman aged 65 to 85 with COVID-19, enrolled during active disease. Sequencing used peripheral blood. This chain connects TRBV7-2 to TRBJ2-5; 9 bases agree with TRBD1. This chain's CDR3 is CASSLGGTGIVRTQYF. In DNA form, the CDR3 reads TGTGCCAGCAGCTTAGGGGGGACAGGGATCGTTCGGACCCAGTACTTC. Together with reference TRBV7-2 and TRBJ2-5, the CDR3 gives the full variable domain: GAGVSQSPSNKVTEKGKDVELRCDPISGHTALYWYRQSLGQGLEFLIYFQGNSAPDKSGLPSDRFSAERTGGSVSTLTIQRTQQEDSAVYLCASSLGGTGIVRTQYFGPGTRLLVL.